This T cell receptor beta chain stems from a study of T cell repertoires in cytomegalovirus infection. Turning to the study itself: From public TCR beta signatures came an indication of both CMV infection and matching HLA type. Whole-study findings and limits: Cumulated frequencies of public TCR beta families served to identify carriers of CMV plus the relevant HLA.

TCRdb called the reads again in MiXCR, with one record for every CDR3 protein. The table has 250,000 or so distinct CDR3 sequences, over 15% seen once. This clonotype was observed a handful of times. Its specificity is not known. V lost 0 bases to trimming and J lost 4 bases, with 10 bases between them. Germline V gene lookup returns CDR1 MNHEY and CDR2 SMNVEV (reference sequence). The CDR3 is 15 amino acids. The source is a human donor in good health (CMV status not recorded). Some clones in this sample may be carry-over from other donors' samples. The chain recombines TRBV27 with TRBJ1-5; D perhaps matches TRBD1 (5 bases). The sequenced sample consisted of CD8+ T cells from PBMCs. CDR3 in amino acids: CASSLSIGGNQPQHF. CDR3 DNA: TGTGCCAGCAGTTTATCGATTGGGGGTAATCAGCCCCAGCATTTT.